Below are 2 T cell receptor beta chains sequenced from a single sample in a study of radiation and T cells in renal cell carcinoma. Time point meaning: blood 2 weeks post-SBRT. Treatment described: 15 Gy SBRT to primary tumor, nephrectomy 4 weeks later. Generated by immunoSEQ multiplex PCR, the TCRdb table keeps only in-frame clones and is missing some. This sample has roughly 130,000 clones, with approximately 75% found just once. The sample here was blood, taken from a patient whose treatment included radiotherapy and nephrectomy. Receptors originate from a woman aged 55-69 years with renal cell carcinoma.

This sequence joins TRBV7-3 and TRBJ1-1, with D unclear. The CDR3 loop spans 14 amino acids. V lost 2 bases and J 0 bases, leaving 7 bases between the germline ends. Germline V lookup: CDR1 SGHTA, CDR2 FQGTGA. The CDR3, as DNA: TGTGCCAGCAGCTTACATCACATGAACACTGAAGCTTTCTTT. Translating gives CASSLHHMNTEAFF.

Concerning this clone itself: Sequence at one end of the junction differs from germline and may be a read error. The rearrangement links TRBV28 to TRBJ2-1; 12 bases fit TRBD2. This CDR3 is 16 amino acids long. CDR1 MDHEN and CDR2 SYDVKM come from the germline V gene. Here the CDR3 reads CASSPSWTSGVRTEVF. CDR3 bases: TGTGCCAGCAGCCCCTCCTGGACTAGCGGGGTACGAACTGAGGTCTTC.